This T cell receptor (beta chain) was identified during a study of T cell clonality in common variable immunodeficiency. Both groups were predominantly of Caucasian heritage. The germline CDR1 and CDR2 sequences are SGHRS and YFSETQ. The CDR3 consists of 16 residues. Broader study findings: In common variable immunodeficiency, TCR beta chains reportedly carried fewer deletions and N-nucleotide insertions.

On this clone: Its antigen remains unknown. At one boundary the junction diverges from the germline segment, which might be a read error. The CDR3 end is not reached by the read, which stops 3 residues before it; the germline J gene fills it in.

This table comes from immunoSEQ multiplex PCR, and its TCRdb copy is limited to in-frame clones, with some not included. This sample has about 26,000 clones and no singletons, with more than 20% in the ten largest. Sequencing input: peripheral blood mononuclear cells. This receptor was obtained from a human donor with common variable immunodeficiency. This chain joins TRBV5-1 and TRBJ1-4, with D maybe TRBD1 (6 bases). The DNA read from the CDR3 is TGCGCCAGCAGCATAGGCTCGTCAGGGGCTAAGGAAAAA. Protein: CASSIGSSGAKEK. The CDR3 as a whole reads CASSIGSSGAKEKLFF.